The 19 T cell receptor beta chains given below trace back to one sample, sequenced in a study of CD8 T cells in ankylosing spondylitis. A single record per CDR3 protein comes from TCRdb applying MiXCR to the 5' RACE reads. The sample has 250,000 to 300,000 distinct CDR3 sequences; 18% are singletons. The sample taken for sequencing was blood, either unsorted or a sorted T cell fraction (not recorded which). Receptor source: a male donor with ankylosing spondylitis or in good health (not recorded which).

This rearrangement joins TRBV28 to TRBJ2-7; the match to TRBD2 covers 11 bases. The CDR3 is 19 residues long. Germline CDR1 reads MDHEN; CDR2 reads SYDVKM. V was pared by 3 bases and J by 2 bases, with 15 bases of the junction left unmatched. As DNA, the CDR3 is TGTGCCAGCAGTTTCGGGGGTCTGGGGCCTAGCGGGAGGCCCTACGAGCAGTACTTC. Translated: CASSFGGLGPSGRPYEQYF.

The chain recombines TRBV12-3 or TRBV12-4 with TRBJ1-5; no clear D gene. The CDR3 length is 15 residues. The V end was cut by 3 bases, the J end by 6 bases, with 15 bases between. CDR3 sequence reads: CASSFGTPVVQPQHF. The CDR3 coding sequence is TGTGCCAGCAGTTTCGGCACCCCGGTGGTTCAGCCCCAGCATTTT.

V usage is TRBV10-3 and J usage is TRBJ2-5; the match to TRBD2 covers 13 bases. V was pared by 0 bases and J by 2 bases, with 3 bases of the junction left unmatched. The V gene's germline CDR1 is ENHRY and CDR2 SYGVKD. This CDR3 spans 17 amino acids. Here the CDR3 reads CAISESGLAGLQETQYF. For the CDR3, the DNA is TGTGCCATCAGTGAGTCGGGACTAGCGGGGTTACAAGAGACCCAGTACTTC.

This clonotype was seen a handful of times. The J gene is TRBJ2-7, the V gene TRBV5-1, with D possibly being TRBD2 (5 bases). The CDR3 sequence is 13 residues long. V was clipped by 2 bases and J by 2 bases, with 8 bases between them. Looked up from germline, CDR1 is SGHRS and CDR2 is YFSETQ. This chain's CDR3 is CASSFYGTYEQYF. DNA for the CDR3: TGCGCCAGCAGCTTTTACGGGACCTACGAGCAGTACTTC. The full variable domain, completed using reference TRBV5-1 and TRBJ2-7, is KAGVTQTPRYLIKTRGQQVTLSCSPISGHRSVSWYQQTPGQGLQFLFEYFSETQRNKGNFPGRFSGRQFSNSRSEMNVSTLELGDSALYLCASSFYGTYEQYFGPGTRLTVT.

This clonotype was counted only a few times. V is TRBV13 and J is TRBJ2-7; 11 bases line up with TRBD2. Germline lookup yields CDR1 PRHDT and CDR2 FYEKMQ (reference sequence). The trim removed 4 bases at V and 6 bases at J, leaving 8 bases unmatched. The CDR3 totals 15 residues. CDR3 nucleotide sequence: TGTGCCAGCAGCTCGATTGGGACTAGCGGATCCGAGCAGTACTTC. Amino acid sequence: CASSSIGTSGSEQYF.

This sequence joins TRBV6-5 and TRBJ2-2, with 7 bases that match TRBD2. The CDR3 runs to 13 residues. Trimming at V came to 2 bases and at J to 6 bases, leaving 0 bases not matched to a gene. CDR1 MNHEY and CDR2 SVGAGI come from the germline V gene. CDR3 residues: CASSYGGAGELFF. The CDR3 nucleotides read TGTGCCAGCAGTTACGGGGGGGCCGGGGAGCTGTTTTTT.

There are a few counts of this clonotype. This chain links TRBV4-1 with TRBJ2-4, with 7 bases lining up with TRBD1. The CDR3 length is 16 residues. Germline lookup yields CDR1 MGHRA and CDR2 YSYEKL. Trimming at V came to 5 bases and at J to 8 bases, leaving 15 bases not matched to a gene. CDR3 protein: CASSSGQVAPMDIQYF. The CDR3 DNA sequence: TGCGCCAGCAGCTCCGGACAGGTGGCCCCTATGGACATTCAGTACTTC.

The chain recombines TRBV29-1 with TRBJ2-7, with 9 bases lining up with TRBD2. The CDR3 covers 13 residues. J gave up 6 bases and V 2 bases, and 5 bases lay outside the gene matches. Germline V lookup: CDR1 SQVTM, CDR2 ANQGSEA. This chain's CDR3 is CSVEIAGVVEQYF. The CDR3 DNA reads as TGCAGCGTTGAAATAGCGGGAGTAGTCGAGCAGTACTTC.

This clonotype appeared a few times. The chain has TRBV5-1 and TRBJ2-3; 11 bases map to TRBD2. The CDR3 loop spans 15 amino acids. Germline V lookup: CDR1 SGHRS, CDR2 YFSETQ. After removal of 1 base from V and 4 bases from J, the junction contained 2 bases not matched to a gene. CDR3 region: CASSLTSGRADTQYF. The CDR3 DNA is TGCGCCAGCAGCTTGACTAGCGGGAGAGCAGATACGCAGTATTTT.

The J gene is TRBJ2-7, the V gene TRBV4-3; 8 bases align to TRBD1. The length of the CDR3 is 15 residues. Germline V gene lookup returns CDR1 LGHNA and CDR2 YSLEER. V lost 0 bases and J lost 4; bases outside the gene matches: 5. CDR3 DNA sequence: TGCGCCAGCAGCCAAGAATGGCAGGGGGCTTACGAGCAGTACTTC. Its protein is CASSQEWQGAYEQYF.

The CDR3 region has the DNA TGTGCCACCAGCAGAGATGAGGGACTAGCGCTCTTGGATGAGCAGTTCTTC. Translating it yields CATSRDEGLALLDEQFF. The rearrangement links TRBV15 to TRBJ2-1; 10 bases are shared with TRBD2. The length of the CDR3 is 17 residues. Trimming cost V 0 bases and J 8 bases; bases outside gene matches: 10. CDR1 and CDR2 (germline): LNHNV, YYDKDF (reference sequence). The full variable domain, its missing parts supplied by reference TRBV15 and TRBJ2-1, is DAMVIQNPRYQVTQFGKPVTLSCSQTLNHNVMYWYQQKSSQAPKLLFHYYDKDFNNEADTPDNFQSRRPNTSFCFLDIRSPGLGDTAMYLCATSRDEGLALLDEQFFGPGTRLTVL.

In its sample, this clonotype was seen once. The chain is built from TRBV3-1 and TRBJ2-2; 14 bases map to TRBD2. The ends lost 5 bases at V and 4 bases at J; junction bases unmatched: 6. This CDR3 comprises 17 residues. The germline V gene has CDR1 LGHDT and CDR2 YNNKEL (reference sequence). Here the CDR3 DNA reads TGTGCCAGCAGCGGGACTAGCGGGAGACCGGTCACCGGGGAGCTGTTTTTT. Its protein product is CASSGTSGRPVTGELFF.

This clonotype was counted a few times. The chain joins TRBV5-1 to TRBJ2-7, with 9 bases matching TRBD2. The CDR3 consists of 14 residues. The ends lost 4 bases at V and 6 bases at J; junction bases unmatched: 8. The germline V gene encodes CDR1 SGHRS and CDR2 YFSETQ. The CDR3 DNA reads TGCGCCAGCAGCACGGATGGGACTAGCCTCGAGCAGTACTTC. Its translation is CASSTDGTSLEQYF.

The chain uses TRBV5-5 and TRBJ2-7, with D possibly matching TRBD1 (6 bases). The length of the CDR3 is 15 residues. The germline V gene encodes CDR1 SGHKS and CDR2 YYEKEE (reference sequence). V gave up 4 bases and J gave up 6 bases, with 20 bases separating them. The CDR3, as DNA: TGTGCCAGCAGCGTACTACAGGGCAACGGTTTCGAGCAGTACTTC. It codes for CASSVLQGNGFEQYF.

In this sample, this clonotype turned up a few times. V is TRBV6-5 and J is TRBJ2-5; 8 bases line up with TRBD1. Germline CDR1 reads MNHEY; CDR2 reads SVGAGI. V lost 3 bases to trimming and J lost 4 bases; unmatched junction nucleotides: 4. The CDR3 covers 14 residues. CDR3 coding DNA: TGTGCCAGCAGTTATACGGACAGGGCAGAGACCCAGTACTTC. Translation gives CASSYTDRAETQYF.

This clonotype is judged medium-sized. V is TRBV20-1 and J is TRBJ2-7, with 8 bases matching TRBD1. The germline gives CDR1 DFQATT, CDR2 SNEGSKA (reference sequence). With V trimmed by 6 bases and J by 3 bases, 4 bases remained unmatched. This CDR3 comprises 12 residues. The CDR3 bases are TGCAGTGCAAACGGACAGGGCTACGAGCAGTACTTC. Residues: CSANGQGYEQYF.

The J gene is TRBJ2-7, the V gene TRBV29-1; TRBD2 matches 7 bases. CDR1 is SQVTM and CDR2 is ANQGSEA in the germline V gene. There are 14 residues in the CDR3. Trimming at V came to 6 bases and at J to 0 bases, leaving 8 bases not matched to a gene. In nucleotides, the CDR3 is TGCAGCGTCGCAAGCGGGGCCCCCTCCTACGAGCAGTACTTC. This translates into CSVASGAPSYEQYF.

Only a few counts were recorded for this clonotype. The chain couples TRBV5-1 to TRBJ1-4, with D perhaps TRBD1 (6 bases). CDR1 and CDR2 from the germline V gene are SGHRS and YFSETQ. Trimming removed 3 bases at V and 8 bases at J, with 20 bases between. This CDR3 spans 16 amino acids. DNA for the CDR3: TGCGCCAGCAGCTCGAAACAGGGTTTCGACGGCGAAAAACTGTTTTTT. This gives the protein CASSSKQGFDGEKLFF.

The chain employs TRBV6-1 and TRBJ2-7; no reliable D call. The CDR3 has 11 residues. The V gene lost 8 bases and the J gene lost 9 bases, with 14 bases spanning the gap. The germline V gene encodes CDR1 MNHNS and CDR2 SASEGT. This CDR3 is CASGLPKGQYF. CDR3 bases: TGTGCCAGCGGCCTTCCCAAAGGGCAGTACTTC.